A single sample is the source of the 30 T cell receptor beta chains below, sequenced in a study of T cells in localized non-small cell lung cancer. Profiling relied on immunoSEQ multiplex PCR, and the TCRdb table lists in-frame clones only, not all of them. The table has 13,000 or so clones, approximately 84% seen once. The sequences come from peripheral blood, collected before any cancer treatment. These receptors were taken from a male donor at least 60 years old with stage I squamous cell lung carcinoma.

The CDR3 spells CASSQDGSGTYEQYF. DNA for the CDR3: TGTGCCAGCAGCCAAGATGGTAGCGGTACCTACGAGCAGTACTTC. The chain carries TRBV4-2 and TRBJ2-7, with D perhaps matching TRBD2 (6 bases). From germline, CDR1 is LGHNA and CDR2 YNFKEQ. The CDR3 extends over 15 amino acids. V shed 0 bases and J shed 2 bases, with 11 bases lying between them.

The chain couples TRBV6-5 to TRBJ2-1; no definite D call. The V and J ends lost 0 bases and 9 bases respectively, with 15 bases between them. Germline CDR1 MNHEY, CDR2 SVGAGI. This CDR3 has 15 amino acids. The CDR3 here is CASSYSSPAQSEQFF. The CDR3 region has the DNA TGTGCCAGCAGTTACTCGAGTCCTGCCCAGAGTGAGCAGTTCTTC.

This chain connects TRBV29-1 to TRBJ2-1, with a tentative D call TRBD2 (6 bases). CDR1 and CDR2 from the germline V gene are SQVTM and ANQGSEA. Trimming stripped 4 bases from V and 4 bases from J, with 11 bases between. This CDR3 region has 13 residues. The DNA of the CDR3 is TGCAGCGTTGTGGGACTCGGGTACAATGAGCAGTTCTTC. Its translation: CSVVGLGYNEQFF.

The chain links TRBV9 to TRBJ1-5, with D maybe TRBD1 (6 bases). The CDR3 covers 16 residues. The V gene's germline CDR1 is SGDLS and CDR2 YYNGEE. V lost 4 bases to trimming and J lost 0 bases, with 14 bases between them. CDR3 in DNA: TGTGCCAGCAGCCCAGGGGTAGGGGCTAGCAATCAGCCCCAGCATTTT. Protein sequence: CASSPGVGASNQPQHF.

The rearrangement links TRBV11-1 to TRBJ2-7; D perhaps matches TRBD2 (5 bases). V lost 0 bases to trimming and J lost 6 bases, with 9 bases between them. CDR3 length: 13 amino acids. The germline CDR1 and CDR2 sequences are SGHAT and FQDESV (reference sequence). CDR3 sequence (DNA): TGTGCCAGCAGCTTAGCGGGAGAGGGCGAGCAGTACTTC. Translation gives CASSLAGEGEQYF. Based on the CDR3 plus reference TRBV11-1 and TRBJ2-7, the full variable domain is EAEVAQSPRYKITEKSQAVAFWCDPISGHATLYWYRQILGQGPELLVQFQDESVVDDSQLPKDRFSAERLKGVDSTLKIQPAELGDSAMYLCASSLAGEGEQYFGPGTRLTVT.

This clone showed up just a few times. The rearrangement joins TRBV18 to TRBJ2-7; D not resolved. V lost 3 bases, J lost 2 bases, and 8 bases lay in between. This CDR3 is built from 13 residues. Looked up from germline, CDR1 is KGHSH and CDR2 is LQKENI. CDR3 nucleotides: TGTGCCAGCTCACCGACGGATGCCTACGAGCAGTACTTC. Translation gives CASSPTDAYEQYF.

V is TRBV5-4 and J is TRBJ1-2, with D hard to call. The germline gives CDR1 SGHNT, CDR2 YYREEE (reference sequence). The CDR3 is 14 residues long. Trimming shortened V by 4 bases and J by 0 bases, and 10 bases separated the two germline ends. The CDR3 region has the DNA TGTGCCAGCAGCCCGGGTGTCTCTAACTATGGCTACACCTTC. It encodes CASSPGVSNYGYTF.

The gene calls are TRBV25-1 and TRBJ2-7; the D is unclear. CDR1 is MGHDK, CDR2 SYGVNS, per germline. With 1 base removed from V and 5 bases from J, the gap between germline ends came to 12 bases. The length of the CDR3 is 14 residues. CDR3 DNA sequence: TGTGCCAGCAGTGAATCCCCAGGTCCCAACGAGCAGTACTTC. This encodes CASSESPGPNEQYF.

The chain links TRBV9 to TRBJ1-5; TRBD1 matches 9 bases. Looked up from germline, CDR1 is SGDLS and CDR2 is YYNGEE. V lost 3 bases and J lost 5; bases outside the gene matches: 6. This CDR3 has 15 residues. For the CDR3, the DNA is TGTGCCAGCAGCGCAAGCGGGACAGGGCATCAGCCCCAGCATTTT. It codes for CASSASGTGHQPQHF.

The J gene is TRBJ2-7, the V gene TRBV6-6, with 10 nucleotides matching TRBD2. Trimming removed 8 bases from V and 7 bases from J; junction bases left unmatched: 8. There are 13 residues in the CDR3. CDR1 MNHNY and CDR2 SVGAGI come from the germline V gene (reference sequence). CDR3 sequence: CASQREGLGEQYF. The CDR3 coding sequence is TGTGCCAGCCAGCGGGAGGGCCTAGGGGAGCAGTACTTC.

The J gene is TRBJ1-1, the V gene TRBV19; no clear D gene. There are 14 residues in the CDR3. The V and J ends lost 7 bases and 1 base respectively, with 13 bases between them. The V gene's germline CDR1 is LNHDA and CDR2 SQIVND (reference sequence). CDR3 sequence: CASISTAENTEAFF. The DNA for the CDR3 is TGTGCCAGTATCTCTACTGCGGAGAACACTGAAGCTTTCTTT.

This chain uses TRBV30 with TRBJ1-3, with 11 nucleotides matching TRBD1. The CDR3 loop spans 15 amino acids. In germline, CDR1 is GTSNPN, CDR2 SVGIG (reference sequence). The V and J ends lost 0 bases and 3 bases, in that order; junction bases with no gene match: 1. This CDR3 reads CAWSVGQGVGNTIYF. The CDR3 region has the DNA TGTGCCTGGAGTGTGGGACAGGGGGTTGGAAACACCATATATTTT.

The chain is built from TRBV30 and TRBJ2-1; 7 bases map to TRBD2. This CDR3 has 14 amino acids. Germline V lookup: CDR1 GTSNPN, CDR2 SVGIG (reference sequence). The J segment lost 4 bases and the V segment lost 2 bases, leaving 5 bases of the junction unmatched. CDR3 residues: CAWSKRGSYNEQFF. The CDR3 nucleotides read TGTGCCTGGAGTAAGCGGGGATCATACAATGAGCAGTTCTTC.

The chain is built from TRBV6-1 and TRBJ1-4; TRBD1 matches at 7 bases. This CDR3 has 15 amino acids. With 5 bases clipped from V and 8 bases from J, the junction kept 11 bases outside the gene matches. Germline assignment: CDR1 MNHNS and CDR2 SASEGT. The CDR3 sequence: CASSPLETGNEKLFF. For the CDR3, the DNA is TGTGCCAGCAGTCCACTCGAGACAGGGAACGAAAAACTGTTTTTT.

This rearrangement joins TRBV7-8 to TRBJ2-1; no reliable D call. The V and J ends lost 5 bases and 9 bases respectively, with 14 bases between them. Germline-derived CDR1 and CDR2 are SGHVS and FQNEAQ. The CDR3 is made up of 13 amino acids. CDR3: CASSPRVAVEQFF. CDR3 sequence (DNA): TGTGCCAGCAGCCCTCGGGTAGCTGTTGAGCAGTTCTTC.

The V call is TRBV7-8, the J call TRBJ2-7; the D is unclear. Germline CDR1 and CDR2: SGHVS and FQNEAQ. The ends were cut back, 5 bases at V and 6 bases at J, with 11 bases in the middle. The CDR3 runs 12 residues. CDR3 sequence: CASSRPFGEQYF. The CDR3 DNA is TGTGCCAGCAGCCGCCCTTTCGGCGAGCAGTACTTC.

The genes are TRBV15 and TRBJ2-1; 7 bases match TRBD2. CDR3 size: 14 residues. Losses at the gene ends were 3 bases for V and 3 bases for J; bases not matched to a gene: 2. In germline, CDR1 is LNHNV, CDR2 YYDKDF (reference sequence). The CDR3 region is CATSRAGDYNEQFF. In DNA form, the CDR3 reads TGTGCCACCAGCAGGGCGGGGGACTACAATGAGCAGTTCTTC. Full variable domain (missing parts from reference TRBV15 and TRBJ2-1): DAMVIQNPRYQVTQFGKPVTLSCSQTLNHNVMYWYQQKSSQAPKLLFHYYDKDFNNEADTPDNFQSRRPNTSFCFLDIRSPGLGDTAMYLCATSRAGDYNEQFFGPGTRLTVL.

In DNA form, the CDR3 reads TGCGCCAGCAGTGAGTCAACAGGACCCCCAGTTTCACCCCTCCACTTT. It translates to CASSESTGPPVSPLHF. This rearrangement joins TRBV10-2 to TRBJ1-6; D possibly corresponds to TRBD1 (5 bases). The germline gives CDR1 WSHSY, CDR2 SAAADI. CDR3 size: 16 residues. Trimming cost V 0 bases and J 9 bases, with 15 bases left between them.

The chain carries TRBV10-3 and TRBJ2-2, with 13 bases that match TRBD2. CDR3 length: 15 residues. CDR1 is ENHRY, CDR2 SYGVKD, per germline. V lost 10 bases and J lost 8; bases outside the gene matches: 10. Written as DNA, the CDR3 is TGTGCCACCCTTGGACTAGCGGGAGCTCTAGGGGAGCTGTTTTTT. Translation: CATLGLAGALGELFF.

The gene calls are TRBV28 and TRBJ2-7, with D perhaps TRBD2 (5 bases). The ends were cut back, 7 bases at V and 5 bases at J, with 18 bases in the middle. Germline CDR1 MDHEN, CDR2 SYDVKM. The CDR3 contains 14 residues. The CDR3 sequence is CASKKRVETHEQYF. CDR3 DNA sequence: TGTGCCAGCAAAAAGAGGGTAGAGACCCACGAGCAGTACTTC. The full variable domain, with the rest looked up from reference TRBV28 and TRBJ2-7, is DVKVTQSSRYLVKRTGEKVFLECVQDMDHENMFWYRQDPGLGLRLIYFSYDVKMKEKGDIPEGYSVSREKKERFSLILESASTNQTSMYLCASKKRVETHEQYFGPGTRLTVT.

The chain recombines TRBV19 with TRBJ2-3; 10 positions match TRBD2. CDR3 size: 15 residues. Germline CDR1 is LNHDA and CDR2 is SQIVND (reference sequence). The ends lost 8 bases at V and 9 bases at J; junction bases unmatched: 14. The CDR3 here is CASERASGRGGTQYF. CDR3 sequence (DNA): TGTGCCAGTGAGAGGGCTAGCGGGAGAGGGGGCACGCAGTATTTT.

The chain has TRBV19 and TRBJ2-3; no reliable D call. This CDR3 has 17 amino acids. Germline V gene sequence: CDR1 LNHDA, CDR2 SQIVND (reference sequence). V was cut by 3 bases and J by 2 bases, with 18 bases left in between. Here the CDR3 reads CASSIGNPGSFTDTQYF. DNA of the CDR3: TGTGCCAGTAGTATTGGAAATCCGGGTAGTTTCACAGATACGCAGTATTTT.

The rearrangement joins TRBV19 to TRBJ1-1; D is uncertain. The V end was cut by 8 bases, the J end by 0 bases, with 16 bases between. Germline values: CDR1 LNHDA, CDR2 SQIVND (reference sequence). This CDR3 comprises 15 residues. CDR3 protein: CASAERRRVNTEAFF. The CDR3, as DNA: TGTGCCAGTGCCGAACGGAGAAGAGTGAACACTGAAGCTTTCTTT. The whole variable domain, remainder taken from reference TRBV19 and TRBJ1-1, is DGGITQSPKYLFRKEGQNVTLSCEQNLNHDAMYWYRQDPGQGLRLIYYSQIVNDFQKGDIAEGYSVSREKKESFPLTVTSAQKNPTAFYLCASAERRRVNTEAFFGQGTRLTVV.

The V call is TRBV27, the J call TRBJ2-3, with a weak D call TRBD1 (5 bases). The length of the CDR3 is 14 residues. CDR1 and CDR2 from the germline V gene are MNHEY and SMNVEV (reference sequence). The germline V and J ends were trimmed by 3 bases and 4 bases, with 11 bases remaining between them. The CDR3 DNA sequence: TGTGCCAGCAGTTTCATGGGGCGTCCAGATACGCAGTATTTT. This translates into CASSFMGRPDTQYF.

The chain is built from TRBV19 and TRBJ1-3; D possibly corresponds to TRBD1 (5 bases). Trimming removed 4 bases from V and 3 bases from J, with 10 bases in between. This CDR3 is 14 amino acids long. Germline-derived CDR1 and CDR2 are LNHDA and SQIVND (reference sequence). CDR3 DNA: TGTGCCAGTAGTAATACAGGAATTGGAAACACCATATATTTT. Protein sequence: CASSNTGIGNTIYF. Full variable domain (remainder filled in from reference TRBV19 and TRBJ1-3): DGGITQSPKYLFRKEGQNVTLSCEQNLNHDAMYWYRQDPGQGLRLIYYSQIVNDFQKGDIAEGYSVSREKKESFPLTVTSAQKNPTAFYLCASSNTGIGNTIYFGEGSWLTVV.

This clone was counted only a few times. The rearrangement joins TRBV19 to TRBJ2-1; maybe TRBD2 (5 bases). Deletions cut 5 bases from V and 0 bases from J, with 11 bases between. This CDR3 is built from 15 residues. CDR1 and CDR2 from the germline V gene are LNHDA and SQIVND (reference sequence). Here the CDR3 DNA reads TGTGCCAGTAGTCTTCGCGCGGGCTCCTACAATGAGCAGTTCTTC. Amino acid sequence: CASSLRAGSYNEQFF.

This chain links TRBV27 with TRBJ2-1, with D possibly TRBD2 on 6 matching bases. The CDR3 sequence is 15 residues long. Between the trimmed V and J ends, which lost 5 bases and 9 bases, there was a span of 20 bases. Germline V lookup: CDR1 MNHEY, CDR2 SMNVEV (reference sequence). CDR3 sequence: CASSQLAPQAGEQFF. In DNA form, the CDR3 reads TGTGCCAGCAGTCAGCTAGCACCCCAAGCGGGTGAGCAGTTCTTC.

This chain joins TRBV5-1 and TRBJ1-1; D remains ambiguous. The V and J ends lost 0 bases and 2 bases respectively, with 5 bases between them. CDR1 and CDR2 from the germline V gene are SGHRS and YFSETQ. The CDR3 loop spans 13 amino acids. Here the CDR3 reads CASSLGSNTEAFF. The CDR3, as DNA: TGCGCCAGCAGCTTGGGCAGTAACACTGAAGCTTTCTTT.

The rearrangement uses TRBV7-9 and TRBJ2-7, with D perhaps TRBD2 (7 bases). Trimming cost V 4 bases and J 4 bases, with 29 bases left between them. The CDR3 is 19 amino acids. Germline V lookup: CDR1 SEHNR, CDR2 FQNEAQ (reference sequence). CDR3 coding DNA: TGTGCCAGCAGCTCCCGCTTGGGACGGGGGGCCCCCGACGATTACGAGCAGTACTTC. It encodes CASSSRLGRGAPDDYEQYF.

The genes are TRBV30 and TRBJ1-6; perhaps TRBD1 as D (5 bases). The CDR3 runs 17 residues. V lost 0 bases and J 1 base, leaving 13 bases between the germline ends. Germline CDR1 is GTSNPN and CDR2 is SVGIG (reference sequence). CDR3 loop: CAWSVLGGRSYNSPLHF. In nucleotides, the CDR3 is TGTGCCTGGAGTGTCCTCGGGGGTAGATCCTATAATTCACCCCTCCACTTT. Variable domain in full (rest from reference TRBV30 and TRBJ1-6): SQTIHQWPATLVQPVGSPLSLECTVEGTSNPNLYWYRQAAGRGLQLLFYSVGIGQISSEVPQNLSASRPQDRQFILSSKKLLLSDSGFYLCAWSVLGGRSYNSPLHFGNGTRLTVT.